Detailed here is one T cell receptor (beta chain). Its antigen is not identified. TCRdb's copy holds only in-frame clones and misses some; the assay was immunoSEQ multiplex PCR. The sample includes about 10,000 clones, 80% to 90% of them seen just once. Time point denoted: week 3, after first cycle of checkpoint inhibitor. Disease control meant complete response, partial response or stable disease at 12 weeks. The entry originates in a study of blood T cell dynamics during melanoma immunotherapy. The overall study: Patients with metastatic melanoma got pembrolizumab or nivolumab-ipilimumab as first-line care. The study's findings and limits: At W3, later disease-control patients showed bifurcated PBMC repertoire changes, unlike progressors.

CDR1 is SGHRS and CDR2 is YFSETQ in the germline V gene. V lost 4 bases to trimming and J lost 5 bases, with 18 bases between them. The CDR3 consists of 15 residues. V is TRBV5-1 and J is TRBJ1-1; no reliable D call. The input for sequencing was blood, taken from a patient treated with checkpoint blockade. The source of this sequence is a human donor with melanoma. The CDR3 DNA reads TGCGCCAGCAGCGTAACCGGAGAAGGACGAACTGAAGCTTTCTTT. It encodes CASSVTGEGRTEAFF.